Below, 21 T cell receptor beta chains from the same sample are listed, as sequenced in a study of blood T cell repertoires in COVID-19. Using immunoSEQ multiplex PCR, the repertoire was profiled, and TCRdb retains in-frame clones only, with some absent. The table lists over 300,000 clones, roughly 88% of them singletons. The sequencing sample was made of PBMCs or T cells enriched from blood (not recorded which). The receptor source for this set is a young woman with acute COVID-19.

The CDR3: CASSYSFSGADNEQFF. Written as DNA, the CDR3 is TGTGCCAGCAGTTACTCATTTAGCGGGGCCGACAATGAGCAGTTCTTC. The rearrangement uses TRBV6-5 and TRBJ2-1, with TRBD2 matching over 8 bases. The CDR3 loop spans 16 amino acids. J was trimmed by 5 bases and V by 0 bases; bases with no gene match: 6. Per germline, CDR1 MNHEY and CDR2 SVGAGI.

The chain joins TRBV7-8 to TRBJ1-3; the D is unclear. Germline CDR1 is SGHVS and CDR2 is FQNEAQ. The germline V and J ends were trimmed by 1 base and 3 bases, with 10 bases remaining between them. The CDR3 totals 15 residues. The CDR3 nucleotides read TGTGCCAGCAGCTTAGTCCGCGAATATGGAAACACCATATATTTT. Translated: CASSLVREYGNTIYF.

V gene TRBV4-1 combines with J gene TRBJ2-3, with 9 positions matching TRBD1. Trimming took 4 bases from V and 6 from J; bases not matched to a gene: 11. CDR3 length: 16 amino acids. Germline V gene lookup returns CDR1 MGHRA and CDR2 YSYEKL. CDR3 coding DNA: TGCGCCAGCAGCCTGCAATTAAGCGGGACAGGGGATACGCAGTATTTT. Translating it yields CASSLQLSGTGDTQYF.

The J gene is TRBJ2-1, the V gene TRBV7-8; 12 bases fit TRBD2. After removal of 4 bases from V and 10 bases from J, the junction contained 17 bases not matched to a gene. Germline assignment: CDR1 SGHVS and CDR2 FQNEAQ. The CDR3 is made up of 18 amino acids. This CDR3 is CASSSRYRLAGVPWEQFF. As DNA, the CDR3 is TGTGCCAGCAGCTCCCGATACCGACTAGCGGGGGTTCCTTGGGAGCAGTTCTTC.

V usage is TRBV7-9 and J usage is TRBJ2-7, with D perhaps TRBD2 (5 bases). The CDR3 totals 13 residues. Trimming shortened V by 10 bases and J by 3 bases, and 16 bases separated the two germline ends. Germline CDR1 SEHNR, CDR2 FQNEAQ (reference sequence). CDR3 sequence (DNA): TGTGCCACCTCAAATGTTGGGAGCTACGAGCAGTACTTC. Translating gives CATSNVGSYEQYF.

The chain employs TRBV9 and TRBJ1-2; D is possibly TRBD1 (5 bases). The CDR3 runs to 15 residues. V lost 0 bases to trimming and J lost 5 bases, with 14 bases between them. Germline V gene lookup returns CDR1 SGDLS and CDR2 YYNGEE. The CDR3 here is CASSVGGDGLYGYTF. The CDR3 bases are TGTGCCAGCAGCGTAGGAGGGGACGGACTATATGGCTACACCTTC.

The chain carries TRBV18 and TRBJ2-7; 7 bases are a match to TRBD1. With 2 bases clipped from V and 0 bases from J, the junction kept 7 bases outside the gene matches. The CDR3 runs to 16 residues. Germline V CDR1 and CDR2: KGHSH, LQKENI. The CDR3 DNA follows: TGTGCCAGCTCACCATTAACAGGGGCCGGCTCCTACGAGCAGTACTTC. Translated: CASSPLTGAGSYEQYF. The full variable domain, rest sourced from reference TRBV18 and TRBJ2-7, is NAGVMQNPRHLVRRRGQEARLRCSPMKGHSHVYWYRQLPEEGLKFMVYLQKENIIDESGMPKERFSAEFPKEGPSILRIQQVVRGDSAAYFCASSPLTGAGSYEQYFGPGTRLTVT.

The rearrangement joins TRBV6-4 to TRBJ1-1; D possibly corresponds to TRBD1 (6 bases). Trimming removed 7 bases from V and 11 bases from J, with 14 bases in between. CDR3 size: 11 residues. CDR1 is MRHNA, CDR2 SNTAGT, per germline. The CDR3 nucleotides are TGTGCCAGCATTAACAGGGCGTGGGCTTTCTTT. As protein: CASINRAWAFF.

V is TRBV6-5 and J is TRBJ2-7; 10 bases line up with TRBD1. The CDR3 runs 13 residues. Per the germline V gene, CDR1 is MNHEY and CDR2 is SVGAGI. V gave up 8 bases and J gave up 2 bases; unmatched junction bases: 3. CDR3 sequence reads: CASVGTGAYEQYF. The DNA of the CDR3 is TGTGCCAGCGTAGGGACAGGGGCCTACGAGCAGTACTTC.

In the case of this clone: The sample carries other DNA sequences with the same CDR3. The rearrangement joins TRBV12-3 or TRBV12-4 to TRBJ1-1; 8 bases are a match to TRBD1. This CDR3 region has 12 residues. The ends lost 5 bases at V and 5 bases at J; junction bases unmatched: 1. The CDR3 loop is CASSRTGTEAFF. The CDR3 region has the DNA TGTGCCAGCAGTCGGACAGGGACTGAAGCTTTCTTT.

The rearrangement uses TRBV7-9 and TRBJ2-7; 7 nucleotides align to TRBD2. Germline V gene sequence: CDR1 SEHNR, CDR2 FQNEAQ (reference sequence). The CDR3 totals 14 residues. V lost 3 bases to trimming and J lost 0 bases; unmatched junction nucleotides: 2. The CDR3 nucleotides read TGTGCCAGCAGCTTCGGGGGGAGCTCCTACGAGCAGTACTTC. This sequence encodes CASSFGGSSYEQYF.

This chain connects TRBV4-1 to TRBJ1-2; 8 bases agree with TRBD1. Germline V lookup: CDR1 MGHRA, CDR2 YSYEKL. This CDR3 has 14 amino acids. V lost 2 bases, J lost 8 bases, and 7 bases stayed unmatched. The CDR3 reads CASSQTWTGWGYTF. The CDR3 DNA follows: TGCGCCAGCAGCCAAACCTGGACAGGGTGGGGCTACACCTTC.

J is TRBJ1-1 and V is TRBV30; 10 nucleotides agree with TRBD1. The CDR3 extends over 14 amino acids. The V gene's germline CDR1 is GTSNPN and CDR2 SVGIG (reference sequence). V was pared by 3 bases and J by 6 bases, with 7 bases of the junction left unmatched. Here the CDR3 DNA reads TGTGCCTGGAGCCAAGGGACAGGGGTGGCTGAAGCTTTCTTT. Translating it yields CAWSQGTGVAEAFF.

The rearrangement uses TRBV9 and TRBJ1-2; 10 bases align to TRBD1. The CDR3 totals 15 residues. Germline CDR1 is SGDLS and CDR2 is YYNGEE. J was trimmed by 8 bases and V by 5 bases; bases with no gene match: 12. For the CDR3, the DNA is TGTGCCAGCAGTCAGGGACAGGGGATCGGGGAGGGCTACACCTTC. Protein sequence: CASSQGQGIGEGYTF.

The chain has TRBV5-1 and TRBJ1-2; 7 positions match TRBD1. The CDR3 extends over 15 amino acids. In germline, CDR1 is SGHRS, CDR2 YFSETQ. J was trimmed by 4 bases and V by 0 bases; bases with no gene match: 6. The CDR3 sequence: CASSLGRDRVYGYTF. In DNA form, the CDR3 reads TGCGCCAGCAGCTTGGGTAGGGACAGAGTCTATGGCTACACCTTC.

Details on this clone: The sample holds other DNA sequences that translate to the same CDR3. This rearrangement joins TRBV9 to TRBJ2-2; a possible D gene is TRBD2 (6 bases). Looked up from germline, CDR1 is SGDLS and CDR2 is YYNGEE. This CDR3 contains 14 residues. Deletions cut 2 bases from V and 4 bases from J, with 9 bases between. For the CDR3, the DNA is TGTGCCAGCAGCGTCGGGGGATCCACCGGGGAGCTGTTTTTT. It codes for CASSVGGSTGELFF.

CDR3 region: CASSPPSLAGGYNEQFF. Written as DNA, the CDR3 is TGTGCCAGCTCACCACCGTCCCTAGCGGGGGGTTACAATGAGCAGTTCTTC. The V and J genes are TRBV18 and TRBJ2-1; 11 bases align to TRBD2. This CDR3 has 17 residues. V trimming: 0 bases; J trimming: 4 bases; junction bases outside the gene matches: 5. Germline assignment: CDR1 KGHSH and CDR2 LQKENI.

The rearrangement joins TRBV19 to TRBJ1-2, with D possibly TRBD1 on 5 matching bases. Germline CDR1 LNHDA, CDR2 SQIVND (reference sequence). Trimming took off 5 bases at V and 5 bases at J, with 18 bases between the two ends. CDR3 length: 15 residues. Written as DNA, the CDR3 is TGTGCCAGTAGTCTTGGCCATTCGGGGGGGTATGGCTACACCTTC. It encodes CASSLGHSGGYGYTF.

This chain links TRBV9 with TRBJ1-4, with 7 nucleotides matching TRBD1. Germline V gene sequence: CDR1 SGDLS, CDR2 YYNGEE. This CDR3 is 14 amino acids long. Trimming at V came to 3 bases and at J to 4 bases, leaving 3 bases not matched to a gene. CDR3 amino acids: CASSAGGINEKLFF. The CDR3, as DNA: TGTGCCAGCAGCGCAGGGGGTATTAATGAAAAACTGTTTTTT.

CDR3 in amino acids: CASSLAVGGYTF. CDR3 DNA: TGCGCCAGCAGCTTGGCTGTTGGCGGCTACACCTTC. The rearrangement joins TRBV5-1 to TRBJ1-2; D is unclear. Trimming took off 0 bases at V and 8 bases at J, with 8 bases between the two ends. This CDR3 comprises 12 residues. Germline V gene lookup returns CDR1 SGHRS and CDR2 YFSETQ.

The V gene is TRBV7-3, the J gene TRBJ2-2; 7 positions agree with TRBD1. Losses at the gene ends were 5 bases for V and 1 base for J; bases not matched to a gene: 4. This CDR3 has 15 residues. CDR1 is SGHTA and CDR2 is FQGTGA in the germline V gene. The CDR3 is CASSRQGWNTGELFF. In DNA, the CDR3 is TGTGCCAGCAGCCGACAGGGTTGGAACACCGGGGAGCTGTTTTTT.